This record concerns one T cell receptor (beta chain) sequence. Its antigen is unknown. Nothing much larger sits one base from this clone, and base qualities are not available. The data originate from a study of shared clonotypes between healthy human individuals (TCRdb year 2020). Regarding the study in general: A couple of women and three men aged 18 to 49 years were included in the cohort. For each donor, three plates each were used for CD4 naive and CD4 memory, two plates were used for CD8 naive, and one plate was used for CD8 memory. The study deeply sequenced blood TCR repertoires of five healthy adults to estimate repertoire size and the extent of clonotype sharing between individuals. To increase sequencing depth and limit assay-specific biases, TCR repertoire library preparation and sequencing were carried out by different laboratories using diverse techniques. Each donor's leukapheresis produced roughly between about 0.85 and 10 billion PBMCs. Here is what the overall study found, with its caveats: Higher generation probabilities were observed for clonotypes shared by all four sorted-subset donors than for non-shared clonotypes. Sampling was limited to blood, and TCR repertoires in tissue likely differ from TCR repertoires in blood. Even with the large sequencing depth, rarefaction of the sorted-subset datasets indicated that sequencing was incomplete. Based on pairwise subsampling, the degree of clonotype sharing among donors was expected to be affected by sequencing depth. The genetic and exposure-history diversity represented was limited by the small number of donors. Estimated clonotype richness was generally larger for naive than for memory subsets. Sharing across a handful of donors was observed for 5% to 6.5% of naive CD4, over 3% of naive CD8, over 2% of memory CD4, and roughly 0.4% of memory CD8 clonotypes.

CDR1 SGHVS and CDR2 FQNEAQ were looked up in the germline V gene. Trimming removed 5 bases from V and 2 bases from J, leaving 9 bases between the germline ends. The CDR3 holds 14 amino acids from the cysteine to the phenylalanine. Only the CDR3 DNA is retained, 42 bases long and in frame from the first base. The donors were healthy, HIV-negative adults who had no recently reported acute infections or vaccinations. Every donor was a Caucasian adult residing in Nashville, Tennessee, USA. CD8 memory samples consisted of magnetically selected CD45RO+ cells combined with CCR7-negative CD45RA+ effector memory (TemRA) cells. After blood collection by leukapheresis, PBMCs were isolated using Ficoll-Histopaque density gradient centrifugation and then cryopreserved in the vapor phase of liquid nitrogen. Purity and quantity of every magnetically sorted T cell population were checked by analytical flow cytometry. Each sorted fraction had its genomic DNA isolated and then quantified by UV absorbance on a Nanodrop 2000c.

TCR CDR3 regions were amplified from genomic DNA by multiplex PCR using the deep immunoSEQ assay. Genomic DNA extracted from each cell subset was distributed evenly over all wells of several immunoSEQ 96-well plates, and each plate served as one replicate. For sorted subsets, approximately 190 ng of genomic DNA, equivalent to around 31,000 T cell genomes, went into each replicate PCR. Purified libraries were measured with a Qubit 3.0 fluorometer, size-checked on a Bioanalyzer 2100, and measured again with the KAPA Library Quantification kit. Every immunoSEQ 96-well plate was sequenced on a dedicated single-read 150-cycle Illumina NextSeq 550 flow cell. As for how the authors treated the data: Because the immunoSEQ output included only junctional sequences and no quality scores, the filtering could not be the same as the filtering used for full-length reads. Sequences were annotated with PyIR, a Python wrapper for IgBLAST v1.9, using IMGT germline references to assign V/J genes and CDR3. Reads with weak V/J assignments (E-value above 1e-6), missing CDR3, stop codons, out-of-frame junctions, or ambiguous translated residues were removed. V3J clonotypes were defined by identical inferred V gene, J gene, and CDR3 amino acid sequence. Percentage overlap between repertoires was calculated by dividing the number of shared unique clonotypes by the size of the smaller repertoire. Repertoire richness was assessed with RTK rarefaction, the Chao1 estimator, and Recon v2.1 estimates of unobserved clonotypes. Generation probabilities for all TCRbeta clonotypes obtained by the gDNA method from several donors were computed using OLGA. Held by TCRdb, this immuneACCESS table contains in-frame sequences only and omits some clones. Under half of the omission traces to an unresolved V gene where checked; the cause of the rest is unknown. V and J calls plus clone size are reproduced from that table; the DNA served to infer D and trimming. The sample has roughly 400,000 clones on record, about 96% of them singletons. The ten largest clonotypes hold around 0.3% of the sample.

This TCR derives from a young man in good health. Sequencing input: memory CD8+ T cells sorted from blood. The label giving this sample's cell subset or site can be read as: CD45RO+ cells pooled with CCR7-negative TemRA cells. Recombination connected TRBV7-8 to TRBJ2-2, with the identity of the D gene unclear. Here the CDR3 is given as CASSLPLNTGELFF. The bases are TGTGCCAGCAGCCTACCCCTTAACACCGGGGAGCTGTTTTTT.